This T cell receptor (beta chain) was observed in a study of CD8+ T cells in alopecia areata. General study results and limits: The study found higher clonality in lesional than normal scalp, especially in alopecia totalis/universalis.

Lesional scalp punch biopsies and peripheral blood were collected from alopecia areata patients. As the sequencing template, cDNA was produced by extracting RNA and reverse transcribing it. Profiling relied on immunoSEQ multiplex PCR, and the TCRdb table lists in-frame clones only, not all of them. The repertoire has approximately 12,000 clones, approximately 57% of them found once; the top ten carry more than 14%. To note about this clone: Its matching antigen is unknown.

Germline lookup yields CDR1 MNHEY and CDR2 SMNVEV (reference sequence). CDR3 length: 13 amino acids. V dropped 2 bases and J dropped 6 bases, with 8 bases sitting between them. Input material: skin. The receptor's source is a human donor with alopecia areata. This chain joins TRBV27 and TRBJ2-1, with D unresolved. Here the CDR3 reads CASSLRAANEQFF. DNA of the CDR3: TGTGCCAGCAGTTTACGCGCTGCCAATGAGCAGTTCTTC.